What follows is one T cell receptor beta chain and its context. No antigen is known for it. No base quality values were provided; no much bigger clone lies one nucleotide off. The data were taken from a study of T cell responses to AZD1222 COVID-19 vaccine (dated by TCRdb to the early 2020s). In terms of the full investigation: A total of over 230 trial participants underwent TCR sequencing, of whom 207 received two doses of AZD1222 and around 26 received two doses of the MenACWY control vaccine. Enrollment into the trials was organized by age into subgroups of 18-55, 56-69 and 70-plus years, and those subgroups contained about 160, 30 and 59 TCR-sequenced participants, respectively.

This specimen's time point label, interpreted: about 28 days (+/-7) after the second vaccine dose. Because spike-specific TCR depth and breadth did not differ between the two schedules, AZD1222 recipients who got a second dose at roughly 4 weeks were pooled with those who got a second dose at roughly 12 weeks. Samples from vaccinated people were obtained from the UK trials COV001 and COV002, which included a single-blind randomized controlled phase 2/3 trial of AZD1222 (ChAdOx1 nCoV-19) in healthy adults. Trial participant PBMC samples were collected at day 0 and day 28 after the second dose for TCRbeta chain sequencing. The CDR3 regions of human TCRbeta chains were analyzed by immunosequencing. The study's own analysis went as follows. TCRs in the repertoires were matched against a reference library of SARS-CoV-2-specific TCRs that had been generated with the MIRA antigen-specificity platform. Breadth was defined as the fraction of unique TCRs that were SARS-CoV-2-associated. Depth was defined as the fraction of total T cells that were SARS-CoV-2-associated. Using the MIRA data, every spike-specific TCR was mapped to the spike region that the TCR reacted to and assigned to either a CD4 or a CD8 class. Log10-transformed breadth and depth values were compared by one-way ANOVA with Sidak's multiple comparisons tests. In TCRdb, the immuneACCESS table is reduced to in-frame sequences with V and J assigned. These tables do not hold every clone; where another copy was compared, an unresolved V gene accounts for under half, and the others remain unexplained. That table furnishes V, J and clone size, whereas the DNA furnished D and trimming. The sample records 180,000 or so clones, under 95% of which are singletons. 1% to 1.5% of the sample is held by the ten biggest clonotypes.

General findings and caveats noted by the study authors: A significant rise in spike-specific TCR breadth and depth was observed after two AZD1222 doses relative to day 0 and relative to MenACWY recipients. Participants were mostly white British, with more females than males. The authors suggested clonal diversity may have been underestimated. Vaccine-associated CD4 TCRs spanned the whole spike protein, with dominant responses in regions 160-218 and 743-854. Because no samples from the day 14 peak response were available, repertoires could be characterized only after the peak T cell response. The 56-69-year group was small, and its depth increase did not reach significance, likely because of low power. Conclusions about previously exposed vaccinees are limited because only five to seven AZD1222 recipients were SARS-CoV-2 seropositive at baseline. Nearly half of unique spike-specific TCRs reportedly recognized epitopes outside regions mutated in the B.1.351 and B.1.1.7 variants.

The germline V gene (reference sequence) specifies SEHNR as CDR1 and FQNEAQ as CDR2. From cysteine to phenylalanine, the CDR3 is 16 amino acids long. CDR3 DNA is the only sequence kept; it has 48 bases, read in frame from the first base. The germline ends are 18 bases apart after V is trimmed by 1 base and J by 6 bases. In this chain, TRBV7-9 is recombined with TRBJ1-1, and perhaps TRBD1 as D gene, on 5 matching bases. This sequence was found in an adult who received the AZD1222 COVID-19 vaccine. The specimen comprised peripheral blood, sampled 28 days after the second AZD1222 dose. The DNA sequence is TGTGCCAGCAGCTTAGGGGTCGGCCGGTCGGGGGCTGAAGCTTTCTTT. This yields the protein CASSLGVGRSGAEAFF.